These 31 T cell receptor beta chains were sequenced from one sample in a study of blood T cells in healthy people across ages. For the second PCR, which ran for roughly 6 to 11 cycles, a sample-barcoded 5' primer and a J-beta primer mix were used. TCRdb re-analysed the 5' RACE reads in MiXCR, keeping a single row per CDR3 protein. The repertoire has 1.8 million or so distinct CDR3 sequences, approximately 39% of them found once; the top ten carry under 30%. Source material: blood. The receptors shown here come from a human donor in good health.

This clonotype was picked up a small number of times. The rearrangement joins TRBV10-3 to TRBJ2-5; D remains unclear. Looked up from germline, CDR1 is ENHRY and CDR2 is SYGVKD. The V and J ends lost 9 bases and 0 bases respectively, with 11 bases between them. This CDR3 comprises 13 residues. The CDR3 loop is CAMKGRDQETQYF. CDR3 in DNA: TGTGCCATGAAAGGTCGGGACCAAGAGACCCAGTACTTC.

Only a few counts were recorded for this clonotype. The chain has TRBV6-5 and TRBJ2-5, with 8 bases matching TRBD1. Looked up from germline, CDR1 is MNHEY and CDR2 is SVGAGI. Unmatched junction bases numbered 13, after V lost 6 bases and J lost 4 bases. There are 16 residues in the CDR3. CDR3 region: CASSHPDSRGRETQYF. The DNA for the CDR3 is TGTGCCAGCAGCCACCCCGATTCCAGGGGGCGAGAGACCCAGTACTTC.

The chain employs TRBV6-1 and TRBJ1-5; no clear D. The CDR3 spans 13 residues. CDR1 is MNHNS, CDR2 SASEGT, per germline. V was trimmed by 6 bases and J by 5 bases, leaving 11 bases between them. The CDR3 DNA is TGTGCCAGCAGGGTGACCTCCGATCAGCCCCAGCATTTT. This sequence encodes CASRVTSDQPQHF.

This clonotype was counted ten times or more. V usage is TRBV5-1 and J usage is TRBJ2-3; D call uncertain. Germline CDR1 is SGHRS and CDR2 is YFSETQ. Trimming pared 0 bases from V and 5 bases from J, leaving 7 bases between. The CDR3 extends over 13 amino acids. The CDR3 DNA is TGCGCCAGCAGCTTGGGTGGCTTAGATACGCAGTATTTT. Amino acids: CASSLGGLDTQYF.

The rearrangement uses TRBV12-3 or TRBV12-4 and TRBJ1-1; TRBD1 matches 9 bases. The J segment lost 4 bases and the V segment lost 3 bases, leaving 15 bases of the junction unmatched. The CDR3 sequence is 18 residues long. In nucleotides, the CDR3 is TGTGCCAGCAGTTTTGAGGCTCGGCTGGGACAGGGATCCACTGAAGCTTTCTTT. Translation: CASSFEARLGQGSTEAFF.

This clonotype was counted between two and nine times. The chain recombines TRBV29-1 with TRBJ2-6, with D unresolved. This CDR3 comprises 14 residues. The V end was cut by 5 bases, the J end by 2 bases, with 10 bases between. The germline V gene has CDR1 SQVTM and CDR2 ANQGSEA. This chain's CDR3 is CSVRDVPGANVLTF. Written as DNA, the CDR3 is TGCAGCGTTCGAGACGTCCCTGGGGCCAACGTCCTGACTTTC. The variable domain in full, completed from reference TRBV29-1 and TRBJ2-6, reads SAVISQKPSRDICQRGTSLTIQCQVDSQVTMMFWYRQQPGQSLTLIATANQGSEATYESGFVIDKFPISRPNLTFSTLTVSNMSPEDSSIYLCSVRDVPGANVLTFGAGSRLTVL.

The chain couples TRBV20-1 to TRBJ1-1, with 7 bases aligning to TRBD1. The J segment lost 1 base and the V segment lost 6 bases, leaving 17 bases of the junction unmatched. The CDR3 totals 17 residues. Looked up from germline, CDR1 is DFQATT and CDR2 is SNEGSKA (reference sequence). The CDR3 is CSANYNRGTLKNTEAFF. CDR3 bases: TGCAGTGCCAATTACAACAGGGGTACCCTGAAGAACACTGAAGCTTTCTTT.

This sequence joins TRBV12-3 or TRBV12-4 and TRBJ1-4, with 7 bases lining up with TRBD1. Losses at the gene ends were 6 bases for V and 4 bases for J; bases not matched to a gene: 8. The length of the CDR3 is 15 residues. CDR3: CASRIFRQGNEKLFF. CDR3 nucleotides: TGTGCCAGCAGGATTTTTAGACAGGGTAATGAAAAACTGTTTTTT.

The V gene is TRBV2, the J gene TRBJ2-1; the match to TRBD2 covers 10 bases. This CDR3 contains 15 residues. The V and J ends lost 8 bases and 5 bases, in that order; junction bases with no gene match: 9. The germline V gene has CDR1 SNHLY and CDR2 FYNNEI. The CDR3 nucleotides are TGTGCCAGCTCCGTGGTAGCGGGGGGCCACAATGAGCAGTTCTTC. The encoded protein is CASSVVAGGHNEQFF.

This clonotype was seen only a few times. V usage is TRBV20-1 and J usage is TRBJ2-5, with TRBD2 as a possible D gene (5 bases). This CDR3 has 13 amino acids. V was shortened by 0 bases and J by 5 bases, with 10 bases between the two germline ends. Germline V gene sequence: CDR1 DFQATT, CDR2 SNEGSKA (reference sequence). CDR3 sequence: CSARDFTGETQYF. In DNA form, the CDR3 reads TGCAGTGCTAGAGATTTTACGGGGGAGACCCAGTACTTC.

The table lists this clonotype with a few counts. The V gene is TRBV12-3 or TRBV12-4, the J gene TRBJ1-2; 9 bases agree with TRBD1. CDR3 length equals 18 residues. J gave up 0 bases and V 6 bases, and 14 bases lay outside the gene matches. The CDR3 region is CASSPAYTGGATNYGYTF. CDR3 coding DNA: TGTGCCAGCAGCCCGGCTTACACAGGGGGCGCAACTAACTATGGCTACACCTTC.

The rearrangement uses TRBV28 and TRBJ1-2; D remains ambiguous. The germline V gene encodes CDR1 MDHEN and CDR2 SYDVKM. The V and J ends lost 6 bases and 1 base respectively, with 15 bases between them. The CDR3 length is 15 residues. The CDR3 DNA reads TGTGCCAGCAGACCCCGGACGCGGGTTAACTATGGCTACACCTTC. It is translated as CASRPRTRVNYGYTF.

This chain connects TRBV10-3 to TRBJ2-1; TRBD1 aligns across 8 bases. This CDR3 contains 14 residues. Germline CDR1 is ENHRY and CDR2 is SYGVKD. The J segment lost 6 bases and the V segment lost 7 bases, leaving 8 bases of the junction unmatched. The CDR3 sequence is CAINRQGKSNEQFF. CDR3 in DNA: TGTGCCATCAATCGACAGGGGAAGAGCAATGAGCAGTTCTTC.

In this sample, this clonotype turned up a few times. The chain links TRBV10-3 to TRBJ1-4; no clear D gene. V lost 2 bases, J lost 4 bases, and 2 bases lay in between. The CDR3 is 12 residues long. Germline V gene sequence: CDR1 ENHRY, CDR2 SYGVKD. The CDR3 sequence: CAISERNEKLFF. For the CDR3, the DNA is TGTGCCATCAGTGAGCGTAATGAAAAACTGTTTTTT.

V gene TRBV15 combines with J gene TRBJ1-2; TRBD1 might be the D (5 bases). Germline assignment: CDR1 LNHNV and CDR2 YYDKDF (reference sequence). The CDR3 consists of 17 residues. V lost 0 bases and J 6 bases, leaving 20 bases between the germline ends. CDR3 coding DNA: TGTGCCACCAGCAGAGATGAGGACCGACAGACAATCCATGGCTACACCTTC. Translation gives CATSRDEDRQTIHGYTF. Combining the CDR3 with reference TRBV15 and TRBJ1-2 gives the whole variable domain DAMVIQNPRYQVTQFGKPVTLSCSQTLNHNVMYWYQQKSSQAPKLLFHYYDKDFNNEADTPDNFQSRRPNTSFCFLDIRSPGLGDTAMYLCATSRDEDRQTIHGYTFGSGTRLTVV.

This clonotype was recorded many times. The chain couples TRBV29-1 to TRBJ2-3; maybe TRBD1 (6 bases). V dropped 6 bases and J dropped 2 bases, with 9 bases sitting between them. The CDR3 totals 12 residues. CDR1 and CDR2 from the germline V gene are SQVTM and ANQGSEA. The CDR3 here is CSVRTDTDTQYF. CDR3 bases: TGCAGCGTGCGGACAGACACAGATACGCAGTATTTT.

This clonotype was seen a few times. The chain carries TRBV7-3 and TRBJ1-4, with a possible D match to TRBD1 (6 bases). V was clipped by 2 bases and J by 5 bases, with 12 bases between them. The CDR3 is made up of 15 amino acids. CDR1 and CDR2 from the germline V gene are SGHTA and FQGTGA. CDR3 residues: CASSLGVGANEKLFF. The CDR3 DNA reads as TGTGCCAGCAGCTTAGGTGTGGGGGCGAATGAAAAACTGTTTTTT.

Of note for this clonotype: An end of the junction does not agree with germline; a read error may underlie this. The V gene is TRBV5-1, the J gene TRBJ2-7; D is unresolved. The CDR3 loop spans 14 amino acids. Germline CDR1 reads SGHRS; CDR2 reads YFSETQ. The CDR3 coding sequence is TGCGCCAGCAGCTTAGCGATGGGCTCCTACGGGCAGTACTTC. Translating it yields CASSLAMGSYGQYF.

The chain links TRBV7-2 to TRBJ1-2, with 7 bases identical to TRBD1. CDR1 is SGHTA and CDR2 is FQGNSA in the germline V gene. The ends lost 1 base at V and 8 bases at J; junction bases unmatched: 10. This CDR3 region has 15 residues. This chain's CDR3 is CASSLVGGYGGGYTF. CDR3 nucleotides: TGTGCCAGCAGCTTAGTAGGGGGCTACGGTGGCGGCTACACCTTC. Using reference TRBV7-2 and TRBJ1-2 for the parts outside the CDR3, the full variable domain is GAGVSQSPSNKVTEKGKDVELRCDPISGHTALYWYRQSLGQGLEFLIYFQGNSAPDKSGLPSDRFSAERTGGSVSTLTIQRTQQEDSAVYLCASSLVGGYGGGYTFGSGTRLTVV.

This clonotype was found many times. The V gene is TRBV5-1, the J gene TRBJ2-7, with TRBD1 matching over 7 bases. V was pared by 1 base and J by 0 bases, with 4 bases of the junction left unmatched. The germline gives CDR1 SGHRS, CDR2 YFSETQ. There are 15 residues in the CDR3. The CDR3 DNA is TGCGCCAGCAGCTTGAGACAGGGAAGCTCCTACGAGCAGTACTTC. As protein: CASSLRQGSSYEQYF.

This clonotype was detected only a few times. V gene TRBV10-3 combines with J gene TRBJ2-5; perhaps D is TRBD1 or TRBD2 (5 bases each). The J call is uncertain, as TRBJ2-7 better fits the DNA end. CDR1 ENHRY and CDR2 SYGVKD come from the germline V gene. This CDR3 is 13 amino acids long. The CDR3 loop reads CAISESGANEQYF. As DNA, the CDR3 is TGTGCCATCAGTGAATCCGGGGCAAACGAGCAGTACTTC.

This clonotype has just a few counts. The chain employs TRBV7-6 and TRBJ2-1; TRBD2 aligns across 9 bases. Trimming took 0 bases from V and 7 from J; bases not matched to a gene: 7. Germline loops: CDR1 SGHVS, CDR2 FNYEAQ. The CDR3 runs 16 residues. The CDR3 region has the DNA TGTGCCAGCAGCTTAGCGCGTCTAGCGGGGATGAATGAGCAGTTCTTC. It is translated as CASSLARLAGMNEQFF. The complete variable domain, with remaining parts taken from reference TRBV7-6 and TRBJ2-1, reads GAGVSQSPRYKVTKRGQDVALRCDPISGHVSLYWYRQALGQGPEFLTYFNYEAQQDKSGLPNDRFSAERPEGSISTLTIQRTEQRDSAMYRCASSLARLAGMNEQFFGPGTRLTVL.

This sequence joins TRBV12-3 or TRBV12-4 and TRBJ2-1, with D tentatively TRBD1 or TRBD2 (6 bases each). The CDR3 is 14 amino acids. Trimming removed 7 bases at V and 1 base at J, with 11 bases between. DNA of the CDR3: TGTGCCAGCACCTGGGGGGCTTCCTACAATGAGCAGTTCTTC. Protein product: CASTWGASYNEQFF.

The CDR3 coding sequence is TGTGCCAACCCTCTACAAGTCTCTGGGGCCAACGTCCTGACTTTC. It encodes CANPLQVSGANVLTF. The chain combines TRBV7-9 with TRBJ2-6; D is uncertain. The CDR3 is 15 amino acids. The germline V and J ends were trimmed by 10 bases and 0 bases, with 13 bases remaining between them. Germline assignment: CDR1 SEHNR and CDR2 FQNEAQ (reference sequence).

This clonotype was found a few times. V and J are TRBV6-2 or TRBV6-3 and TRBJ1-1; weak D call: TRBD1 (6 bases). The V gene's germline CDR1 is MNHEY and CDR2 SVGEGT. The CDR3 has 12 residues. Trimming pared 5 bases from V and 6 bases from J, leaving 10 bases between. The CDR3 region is CASSGRTAEAFF. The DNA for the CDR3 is TGTGCCAGCAGTGGACGGACAGCTGAAGCTTTCTTT.

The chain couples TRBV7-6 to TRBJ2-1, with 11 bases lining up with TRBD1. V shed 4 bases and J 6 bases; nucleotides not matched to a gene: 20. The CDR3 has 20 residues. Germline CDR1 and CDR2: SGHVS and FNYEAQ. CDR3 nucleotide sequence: TGTGCCAGCAGCTATAGTAAAGCCGGGACAGGGGGGAGGTGGATCAATGAGCAGTTCTTC. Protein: CASSYSKAGTGGRWINEQFF. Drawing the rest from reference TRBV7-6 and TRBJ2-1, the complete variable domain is GAGVSQSPRYKVTKRGQDVALRCDPISGHVSLYWYRQALGQGPEFLTYFNYEAQQDKSGLPNDRFSAERPEGSISTLTIQRTEQRDSAMYRCASSYSKAGTGGRWINEQFFGPGTRLTVL.

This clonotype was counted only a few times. CDR3 loop: CSVCSQVNTEAFF. In DNA form, the CDR3 reads TGCAGCGTTTGCTCACAGGTGAACACTGAAGCTTTCTTT. This chain uses TRBV29-1 with TRBJ1-1; maybe TRBD1 (5 bases). Trimming cost V 5 bases and J 0 bases, with 10 bases left between them. In germline, CDR1 is SQVTM, CDR2 ANQGSEA. This CDR3 has 13 residues.

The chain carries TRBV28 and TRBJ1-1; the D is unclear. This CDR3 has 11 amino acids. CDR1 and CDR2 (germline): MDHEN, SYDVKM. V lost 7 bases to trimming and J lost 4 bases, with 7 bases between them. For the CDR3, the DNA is TGTGCCAGCACCTGGTCCACTGAAGCTTTCTTT. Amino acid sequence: CASTWSTEAFF.

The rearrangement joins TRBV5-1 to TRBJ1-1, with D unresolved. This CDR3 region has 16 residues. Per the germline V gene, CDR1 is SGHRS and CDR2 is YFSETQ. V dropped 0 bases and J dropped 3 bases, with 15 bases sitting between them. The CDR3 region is CASSLVLGSEHTEAFF. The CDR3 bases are TGCGCCAGCAGCTTGGTACTGGGTAGCGAACACACTGAAGCTTTCTTT.

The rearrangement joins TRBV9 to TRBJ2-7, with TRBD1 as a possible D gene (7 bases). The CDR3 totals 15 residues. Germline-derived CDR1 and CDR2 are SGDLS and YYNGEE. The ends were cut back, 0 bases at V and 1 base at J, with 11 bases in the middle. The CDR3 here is CASSVGPGGSYEQYF. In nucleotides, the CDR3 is TGTGCCAGCAGCGTAGGGCCAGGGGGGTCCTACGAGCAGTACTTC. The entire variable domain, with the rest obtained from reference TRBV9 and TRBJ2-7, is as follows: DSGVTQTPKHLITATGQRVTLRCSPRSGDLSVYWYQQSLDQGLQFLIQYYNGEERAKGNILERFSAQQFPDLHSELNLSSLELGDSALYFCASSVGPGGSYEQYFGPGTRLTVT.

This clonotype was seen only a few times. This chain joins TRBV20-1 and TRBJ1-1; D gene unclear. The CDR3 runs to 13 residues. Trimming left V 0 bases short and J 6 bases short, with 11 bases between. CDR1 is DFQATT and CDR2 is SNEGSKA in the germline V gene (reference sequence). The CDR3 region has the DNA TGCAGTGCTAGAGATAGGAATTTCGCTGAAGCTTTCTTT. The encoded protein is CSARDRNFAEAFF.